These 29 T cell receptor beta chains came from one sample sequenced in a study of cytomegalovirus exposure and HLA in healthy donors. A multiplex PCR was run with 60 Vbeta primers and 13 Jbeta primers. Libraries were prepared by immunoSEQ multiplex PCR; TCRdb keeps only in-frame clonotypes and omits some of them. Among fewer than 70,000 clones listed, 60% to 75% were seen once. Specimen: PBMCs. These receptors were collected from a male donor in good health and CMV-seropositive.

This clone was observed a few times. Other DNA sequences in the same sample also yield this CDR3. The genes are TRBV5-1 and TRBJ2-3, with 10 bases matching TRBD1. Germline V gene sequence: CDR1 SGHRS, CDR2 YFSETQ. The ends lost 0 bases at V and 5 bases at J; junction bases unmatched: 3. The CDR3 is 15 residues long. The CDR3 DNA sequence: TGCGCCAGCAGCTTGGGACAGGGGGCTGTAGATACGCAGTATTTT. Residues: CASSLGQGAVDTQYF. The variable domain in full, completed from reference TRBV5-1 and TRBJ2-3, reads KAGVTQTPRYLIKTRGQQVTLSCSPISGHRSVSWYQQTPGQGLQFLFEYFSETQRNKGNFPGRFSGRQFSNSRSEMNVSTLELGDSALYLCASSLGQGAVDTQYFGPGTRLTVL.

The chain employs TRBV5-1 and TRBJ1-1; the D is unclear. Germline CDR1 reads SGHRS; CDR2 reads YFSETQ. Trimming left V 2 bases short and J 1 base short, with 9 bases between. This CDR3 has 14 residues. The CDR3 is CASSLIGENTEAFF. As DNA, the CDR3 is TGCGCCAGCAGCTTAATCGGGGAGAACACTGAAGCTTTCTTT.

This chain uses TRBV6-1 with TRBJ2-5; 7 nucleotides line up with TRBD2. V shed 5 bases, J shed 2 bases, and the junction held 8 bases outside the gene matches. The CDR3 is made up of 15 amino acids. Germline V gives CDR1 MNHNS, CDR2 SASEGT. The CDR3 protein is CASSLGLIQQETQYF. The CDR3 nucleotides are TGTGCCAGCAGTTTGGGACTAATTCAACAAGAGACCCAGTACTTC.

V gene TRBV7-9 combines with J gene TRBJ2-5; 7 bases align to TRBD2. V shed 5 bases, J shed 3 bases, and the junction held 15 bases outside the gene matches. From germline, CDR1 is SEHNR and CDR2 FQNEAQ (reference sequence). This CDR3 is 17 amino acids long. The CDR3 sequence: CASSPPGGRVPEETQYF. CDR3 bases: TGTGCCAGCAGCCCCCCGGGAGGCAGGGTCCCTGAAGAGACCCAGTACTTC.

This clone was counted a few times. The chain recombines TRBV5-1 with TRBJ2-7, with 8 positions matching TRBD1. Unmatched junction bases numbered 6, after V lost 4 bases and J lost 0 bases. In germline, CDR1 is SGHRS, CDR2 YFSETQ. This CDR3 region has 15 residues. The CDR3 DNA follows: TGCGCCAGCAGCCCAAGGACAGGGCCCTCCTACGAGCAGTACTTC. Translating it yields CASSPRTGPSYEQYF. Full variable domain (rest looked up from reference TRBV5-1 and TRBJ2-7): KAGVTQTPRYLIKTRGQQVTLSCSPISGHRSVSWYQQTPGQGLQFLFEYFSETQRNKGNFPGRFSGRQFSNSRSEMNVSTLELGDSALYLCASSPRTGPSYEQYFGPGTRLTVT.

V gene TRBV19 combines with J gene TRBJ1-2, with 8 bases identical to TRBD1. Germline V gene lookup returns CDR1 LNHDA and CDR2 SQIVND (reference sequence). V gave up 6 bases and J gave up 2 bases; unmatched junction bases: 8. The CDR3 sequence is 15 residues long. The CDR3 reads CASSPGQGPNYGYTF. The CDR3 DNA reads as TGTGCCAGTAGCCCAGGACAGGGACCCAACTATGGCTACACCTTC.

The CDR3, as DNA: TGTGCCAGTGCAACGAACTTCGACTCCTACGAGCAGTACTTC. It specifies CASATNFDSYEQYF. J is TRBJ2-7 and V is TRBV6-1; D is unresolved. CDR3 size: 14 residues. Germline CDR1 MNHNS, CDR2 SASEGT. The ends were cut back, 9 bases at V and 0 bases at J, with 15 bases in the middle.

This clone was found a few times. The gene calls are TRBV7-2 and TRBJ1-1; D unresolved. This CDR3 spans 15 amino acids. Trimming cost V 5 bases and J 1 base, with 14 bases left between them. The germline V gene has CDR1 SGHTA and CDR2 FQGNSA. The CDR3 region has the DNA TGTGCCAGCAGCCCCGAAGGACTGCCGAACACTGAAGCTTTCTTT. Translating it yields CASSPEGLPNTEAFF.

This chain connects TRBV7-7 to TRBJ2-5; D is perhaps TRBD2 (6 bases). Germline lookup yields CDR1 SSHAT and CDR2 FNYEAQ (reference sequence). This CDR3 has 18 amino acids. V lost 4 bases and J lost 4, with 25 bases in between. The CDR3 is CASSSTTPGVALGETQYF. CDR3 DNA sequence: TGTGCCAGCAGCTCTACCACACCGGGAGTAGCCTTGGGAGAGACCCAGTACTTC.

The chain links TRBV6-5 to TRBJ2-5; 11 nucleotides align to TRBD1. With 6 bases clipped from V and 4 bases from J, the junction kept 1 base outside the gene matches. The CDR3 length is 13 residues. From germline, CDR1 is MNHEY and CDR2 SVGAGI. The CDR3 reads CASRGQGAETQYF. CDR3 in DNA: TGTGCCAGCAGAGGACAGGGGGCAGAGACCCAGTACTTC.

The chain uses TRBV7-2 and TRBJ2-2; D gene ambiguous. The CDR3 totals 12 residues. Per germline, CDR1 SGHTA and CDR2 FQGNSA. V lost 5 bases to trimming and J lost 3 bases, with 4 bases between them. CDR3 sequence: CASSHYTGELFF. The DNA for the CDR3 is TGTGCCAGCAGCCACTACACCGGGGAGCTGTTTTTT. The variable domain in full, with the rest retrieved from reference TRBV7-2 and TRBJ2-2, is GAGVSQSPSNKVTEKGKDVELRCDPISGHTALYWYRQSLGQGLEFLIYFQGNSAPDKSGLPSDRFSAERTGGSVSTLTIQRTQQEDSAVYLCASSHYTGELFFGEGSRLTVL.

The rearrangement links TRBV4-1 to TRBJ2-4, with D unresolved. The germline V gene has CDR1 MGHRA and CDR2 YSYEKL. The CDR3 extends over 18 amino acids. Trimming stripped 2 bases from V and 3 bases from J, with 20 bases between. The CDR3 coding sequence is TGCGCCAGCAGCCAACGACTCGCACCGTTATCCGACAAAAACATTCAGTACTTC. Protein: CASSQRLAPLSDKNIQYF.

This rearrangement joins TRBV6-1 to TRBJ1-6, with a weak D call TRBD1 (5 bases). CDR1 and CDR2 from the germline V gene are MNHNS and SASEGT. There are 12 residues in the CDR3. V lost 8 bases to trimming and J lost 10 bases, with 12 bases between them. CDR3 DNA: TGTGCCAGCGAAATTGGGGGGTCACCCCTCCACTTT. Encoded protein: CASEIGGSPLHF.

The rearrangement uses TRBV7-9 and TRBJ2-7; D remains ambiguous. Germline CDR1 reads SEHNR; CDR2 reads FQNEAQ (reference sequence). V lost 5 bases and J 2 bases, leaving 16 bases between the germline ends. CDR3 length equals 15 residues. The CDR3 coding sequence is TGTGCCAGCAGCGAACCAAAAACTTTTACCTACGAGCAGTACTTC. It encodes CASSEPKTFTYEQYF.

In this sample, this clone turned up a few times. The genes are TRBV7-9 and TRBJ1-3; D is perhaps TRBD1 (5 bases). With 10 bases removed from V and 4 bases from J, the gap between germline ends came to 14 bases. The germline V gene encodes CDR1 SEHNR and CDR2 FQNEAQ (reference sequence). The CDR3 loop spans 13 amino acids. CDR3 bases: TGTGCCACCCCCGACGGGGGGGGAAACACCATATATTTT. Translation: CATPDGGGNTIYF.

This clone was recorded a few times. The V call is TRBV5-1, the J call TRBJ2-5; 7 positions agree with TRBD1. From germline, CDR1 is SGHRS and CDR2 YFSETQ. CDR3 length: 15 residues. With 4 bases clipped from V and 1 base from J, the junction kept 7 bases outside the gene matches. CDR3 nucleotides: TGCGCCAGCAGCAACACCGGGACAGCCCAAGAGACCCAGTACTTC. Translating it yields CASSNTGTAQETQYF.

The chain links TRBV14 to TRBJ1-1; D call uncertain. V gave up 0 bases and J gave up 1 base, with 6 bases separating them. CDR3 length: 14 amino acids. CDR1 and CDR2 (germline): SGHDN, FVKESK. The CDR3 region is CASSQDSGNTEAFF. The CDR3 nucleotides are TGTGCCAGCAGCCAAGATTCAGGGAACACTGAAGCTTTCTTT.

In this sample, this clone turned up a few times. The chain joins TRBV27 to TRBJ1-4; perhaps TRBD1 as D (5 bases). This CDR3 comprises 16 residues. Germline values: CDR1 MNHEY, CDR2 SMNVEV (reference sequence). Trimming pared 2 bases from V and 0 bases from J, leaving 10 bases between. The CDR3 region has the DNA TGTGCCAGCAGTTTAATGGGGGGGACAACTAATGAAAAACTGTTTTTT. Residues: CASSLMGGTTNEKLFF.

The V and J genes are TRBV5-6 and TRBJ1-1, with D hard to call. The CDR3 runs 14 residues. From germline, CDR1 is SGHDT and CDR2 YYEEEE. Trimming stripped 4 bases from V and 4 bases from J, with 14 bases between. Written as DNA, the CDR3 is TGTGCCAGCAGCCGGACTCTCCGGTCCACTGAAGCTTTCTTT. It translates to CASSRTLRSTEAFF. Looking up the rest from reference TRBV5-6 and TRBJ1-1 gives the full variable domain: DAGVTQSPTHLIKTRGQQVTLRCSPKSGHDTVSWYQQALGQGPQFIFQYYEEEERQRGNFPDRFSGHQFPNYSSELNVNALLLGDSALYLCASSRTLRSTEAFFGQGTRLTVV.

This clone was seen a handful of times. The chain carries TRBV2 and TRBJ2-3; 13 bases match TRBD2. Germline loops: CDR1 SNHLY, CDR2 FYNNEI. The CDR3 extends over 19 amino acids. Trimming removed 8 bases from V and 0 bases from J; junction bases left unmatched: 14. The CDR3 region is CASFATGTSGVVSTDTQYF. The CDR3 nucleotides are TGTGCCAGCTTTGCGACCGGGACTAGCGGGGTCGTTAGCACAGATACGCAGTATTTT.

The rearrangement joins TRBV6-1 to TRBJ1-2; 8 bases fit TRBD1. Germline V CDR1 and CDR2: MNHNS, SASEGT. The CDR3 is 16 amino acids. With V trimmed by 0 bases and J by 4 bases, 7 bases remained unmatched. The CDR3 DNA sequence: TGTGCCAGCAGTGAAGCTGAGAGACAGGGGCCCTATGGCTACACCTTC. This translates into CASSEAERQGPYGYTF.

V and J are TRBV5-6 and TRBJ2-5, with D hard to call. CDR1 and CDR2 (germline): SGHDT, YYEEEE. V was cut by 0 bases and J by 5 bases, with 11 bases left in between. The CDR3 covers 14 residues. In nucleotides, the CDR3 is TGTGCCAGCAGCTTGGTAGGAAGCGCGGAGACCCAGTACTTC. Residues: CASSLVGSAETQYF. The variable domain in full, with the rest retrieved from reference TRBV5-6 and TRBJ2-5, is DAGVTQSPTHLIKTRGQQVTLRCSPKSGHDTVSWYQQALGQGPQFIFQYYEEEERQRGNFPDRFSGHQFPNYSSELNVNALLLGDSALYLCASSLVGSAETQYFGPGTRLLVL.

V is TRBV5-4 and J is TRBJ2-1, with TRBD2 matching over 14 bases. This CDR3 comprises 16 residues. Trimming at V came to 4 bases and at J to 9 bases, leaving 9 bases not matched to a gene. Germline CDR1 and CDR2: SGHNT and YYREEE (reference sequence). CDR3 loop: CASSRSFGTSGSEQFF. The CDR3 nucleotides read TGTGCCAGCAGCCGATCATTCGGGACTAGCGGGAGTGAGCAGTTCTTC. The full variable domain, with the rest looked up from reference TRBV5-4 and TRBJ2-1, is ETGVTQSPTHLIKTRGQQVTLRCSSQSGHNTVSWYQQALGQGPQFIFQYYREEENGRGNFPPRFSGLQFPNYSSELNVNALELDDSALYLCASSRSFGTSGSEQFFGPGTRLTVL.

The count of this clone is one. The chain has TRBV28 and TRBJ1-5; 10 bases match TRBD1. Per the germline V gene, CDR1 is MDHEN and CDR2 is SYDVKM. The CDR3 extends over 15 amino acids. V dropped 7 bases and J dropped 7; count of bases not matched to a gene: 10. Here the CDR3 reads CASITPGQGQQPQHF. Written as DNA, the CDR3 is TGTGCCAGCATCACCCCGGGACAGGGGCAACAGCCCCAGCATTTT.

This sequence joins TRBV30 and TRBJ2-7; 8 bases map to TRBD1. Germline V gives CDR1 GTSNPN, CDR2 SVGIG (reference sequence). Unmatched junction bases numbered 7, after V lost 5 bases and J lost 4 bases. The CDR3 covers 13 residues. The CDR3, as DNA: TGTGCCTGGGGGGCAGGGGGCTCATACGAGCAGTACTTC. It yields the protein CAWGAGGSYEQYF.

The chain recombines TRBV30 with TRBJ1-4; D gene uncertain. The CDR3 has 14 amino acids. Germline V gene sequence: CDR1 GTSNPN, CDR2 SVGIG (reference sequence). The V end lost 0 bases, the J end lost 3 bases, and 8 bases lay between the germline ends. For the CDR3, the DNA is TGTGCCTGGAGTGTGAGGGCGGCTAATGAAAAACTGTTTTTT. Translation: CAWSVRAANEKLFF.

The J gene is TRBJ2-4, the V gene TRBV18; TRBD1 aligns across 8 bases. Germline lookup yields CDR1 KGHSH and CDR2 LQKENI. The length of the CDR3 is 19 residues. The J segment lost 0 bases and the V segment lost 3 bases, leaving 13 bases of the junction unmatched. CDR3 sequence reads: CASSPDRVDQLPAKNIQYF. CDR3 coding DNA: TGTGCCAGCTCACCGGACAGGGTCGACCAGCTGCCAGCCAAAAACATTCAGTACTTC. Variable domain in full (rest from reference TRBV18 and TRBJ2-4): NAGVMQNPRHLVRRRGQEARLRCSPMKGHSHVYWYRQLPEEGLKFMVYLQKENIIDESGMPKERFSAEFPKEGPSILRIQQVVRGDSAAYFCASSPDRVDQLPAKNIQYFGAGTRLSVL.

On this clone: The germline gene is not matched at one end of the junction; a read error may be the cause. CDR3 sequence reads: CSSSSQARGLGYTF. The CDR3 DNA is TGTTCCAGCAGCTCGCAAGCCAGGGGGCTTGGCTACACCTTC. The gene calls are TRBV7-9 and TRBJ1-2; 8 nucleotides align to TRBD1. CDR1 is SEHNR and CDR2 is FQNEAQ in the germline V gene (reference sequence). CDR3 length equals 14 residues. The full variable domain, its missing parts supplied by reference TRBV7-9 and TRBJ1-2, is DTGVSQNPRHKITKRGQNVTFRCDPISEHNRLYWYRQTLGQGPEFLTYFQNEAQLEKSRLLSDRFSAERPKGSFSTLEIQRTEQGDSAMYLCSSSSQARGLGYTFGSGTRLTVV.

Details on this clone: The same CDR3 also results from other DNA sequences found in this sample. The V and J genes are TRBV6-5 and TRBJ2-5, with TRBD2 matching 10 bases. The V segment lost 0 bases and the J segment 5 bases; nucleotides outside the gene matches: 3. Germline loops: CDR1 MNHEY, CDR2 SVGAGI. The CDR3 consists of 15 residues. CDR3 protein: CASSYSAGGPETQYF. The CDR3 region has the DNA TGTGCCAGCAGTTACTCAGCGGGGGGGCCCGAGACCCAGTACTTC.